These T cell receptor beta chains were read from a single sample in a study of Ad26.COV2.S vaccination and SARS-CoV-2 variants. Libraries were prepared by immunoSEQ multiplex PCR; TCRdb keeps only in-frame clonotypes and omits some of them. The sample records hundreds of thousands of clones, 87% being singletons. The starting material was peripheral blood, obtained in a trial of Ad26.COV2.S vaccine versus placebo. These receptors all come from a person aged 18-60 years who received the Ad26.COV2.S COVID-19 vaccine or a placebo. CDR3s include the opening cysteine and the closing phenylalanine or tryptophan. Each record gives: clone size, V gene, D gene, J gene, CDR3 DNA, CDR3 protein. D genes are given only for firm matches. Where a row states a size, it is once, few, many or the class of an expanded clone; other rows omit it.

>NA|TRBV7-9|NA|TRBJ2-1
TGTGCCAGCAGCTTGAGCCAGACTCAGTTCTTC
CASSLSQTQFF
>few|TRBV10-3|TRBD2|TRBJ2-5
TGTGCCATCAGTGTGAGCGGGGGGGCTGAGACCCAGTACTTC
CAISVSGGAETQYF
>NA|TRBV18|NA|TRBJ1-4
TGTGCCAGCTCACCTGGCGTCCGGGAAAAACTGTTTTTT
CASSPGVREKLFF
>NA|TRBV5-4|NA|TRBJ2-2
TGTGCCAGCAGCCTACCCTTTGGGGTGACTAACACCGGGGAGCTGTTTTTT
CASSLPFGVTNTGELFF
>NA|TRBV27|TRBD1|TRBJ2-7
TGTGCCAGCAGTTCCTGGGACAGGGAATCCTACGAGCAGTACTTC
CASSSWDRESYEQYF
>NA|TRBV7-2|TRBD1|TRBJ1-4
TGTGCCAGCAGCTTAGAGCCGGGACAGCTTAATGAAAAACTGTTTTTT
CASSLEPGQLNEKLFF
>many|TRBV4-3|TRBD1|TRBJ1-2
TGCGCCAGCAGCTATGGACAGGACAGGGGGAGGGGCTACACCTTC
CASSYGQDRGRGYTF
>NA|TRBV5-8|TRBD1|TRBJ1-2
TGTGCCAGCAGCTGGGCCGGGACAGGGGACAACTATGGCTACACCTTC
CASSWAGTGDNYGYTF
>NA|TRBV2|NA|TRBJ1-1
TGTGCCAGCAGTGAAAGGACAGAAATGAACACTGAAGCTTTCTTT
CASSERTEMNTEAFF
>few|TRBV5-6|NA|TRBJ1-5
TGTGCCAGCAGCTCAAGGCTCGGAGGCAATCAGCCCCAGCATTTT
CASSSRLGGNQPQHF
>NA|TRBV20-1|NA|TRBJ2-4
TGCAGTGCAGACAGCCAAAACATTCAGTACTTC
CSADSQNIQYF
>NA|TRBV19|TRBD1|TRBJ2-2
TGTGCCAGTAGTATAATAGCGACAGGGGGCCCCGGGGAGCTGTTTTTT
CASSIIATGGPGELFF
>NA|TRBV30|NA|TRBJ1-1
TGTGCCTGTAGGGGGGCTGAAGCTTTCTTT
CACRGAEAFF
>NA|TRBV30|TRBD1|TRBJ1-2
TGTGCCTGGAGTGTCAAACAGGGGTATGGCTACACCTTC
CAWSVKQGYGYTF
>NA|TRBV9|NA|TRBJ2-2
TGTGCCAGCAGCGTAGAGGGGAGGTTGGTGGCCGGGGAGCTGTTTTTT
CASSVEGRLVAGELFF
>NA|TRBV7-8|NA|TRBJ2-1
TGTGCCAGCAGGCGGCGGTGGGGGAAATCGAATGAGCAGTTCTTC
CASRRRWGKSNEQFF
>once|TRBV5-1|NA|TRBJ1-1
TGCGCCAGCAGCCAGACACAGAACACTGAAGCTTTCTTT
CASSQTQNTEAFF
>few|TRBV24-1|TRBD1|TRBJ2-3
TGTGCCACCAGTGATTCGGGACAGGGGAGAGGAGATACGCAGTATTTT
CATSDSGQGRGDTQYF